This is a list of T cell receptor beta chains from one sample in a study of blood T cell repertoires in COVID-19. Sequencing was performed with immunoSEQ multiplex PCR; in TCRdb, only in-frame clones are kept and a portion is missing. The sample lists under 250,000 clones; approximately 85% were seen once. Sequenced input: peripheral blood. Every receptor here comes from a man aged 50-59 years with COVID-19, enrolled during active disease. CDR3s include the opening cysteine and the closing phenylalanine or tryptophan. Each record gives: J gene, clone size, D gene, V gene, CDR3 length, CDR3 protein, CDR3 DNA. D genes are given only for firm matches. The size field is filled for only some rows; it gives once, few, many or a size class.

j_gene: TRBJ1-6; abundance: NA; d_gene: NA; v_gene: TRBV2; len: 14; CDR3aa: CASSEQGSNSPLHF; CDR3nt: TGTGCCAGCAGTGAACAGGGATCGAATTCACCCCTCCACTTT
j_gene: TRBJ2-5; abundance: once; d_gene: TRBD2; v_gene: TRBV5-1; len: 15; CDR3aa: CASSTRGAGEETQYF; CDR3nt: TGCGCCAGCAGCACCCGTGGGGCGGGGGAAGAGACCCAGTACTTC
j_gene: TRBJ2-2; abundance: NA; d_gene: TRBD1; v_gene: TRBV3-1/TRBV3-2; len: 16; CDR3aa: CASSPQGIKGTGELFF; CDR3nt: TGTGCCAGCAGCCCACAGGGGATCAAGGGCACCGGGGAGCTGTTTTTT
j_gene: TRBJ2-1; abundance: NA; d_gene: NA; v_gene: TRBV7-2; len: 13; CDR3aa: CASSLPVPNEQFF; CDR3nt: TGTGCCAGCAGCTTACCGGTACCCAATGAGCAGTTCTTC
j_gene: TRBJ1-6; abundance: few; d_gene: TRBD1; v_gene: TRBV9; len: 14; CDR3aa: CASRAGTENSPLHF; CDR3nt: TGTGCCAGCAGGGCCGGGACAGAGAATTCACCCCTCCACTTT
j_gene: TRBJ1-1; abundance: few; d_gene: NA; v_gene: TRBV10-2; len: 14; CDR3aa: CASRGRGFDTEAFF; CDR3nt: TGCGCCAGCAGGGGACGGGGGTTCGACACTGAAGCTTTCTTT
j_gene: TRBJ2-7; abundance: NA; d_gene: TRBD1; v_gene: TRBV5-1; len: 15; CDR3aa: CASSLEGTGFDEQYF; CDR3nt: TGCGCCAGCAGCTTGGAGGGGACAGGGTTCGACGAGCAGTACTTC
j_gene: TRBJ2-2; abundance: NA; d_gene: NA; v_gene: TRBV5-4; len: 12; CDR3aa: CASGRGTGELFF; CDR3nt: TGTGCCAGCGGCAGGGGCACCGGGGAGCTGTTTTTT
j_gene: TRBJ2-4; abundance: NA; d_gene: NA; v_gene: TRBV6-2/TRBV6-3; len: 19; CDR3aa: CASSYDFSWAPEPQNIQYF; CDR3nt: TGTGCCAGCAGTTACGATTTTAGTTGGGCACCAGAGCCGCAAAACATTCAGTACTTC
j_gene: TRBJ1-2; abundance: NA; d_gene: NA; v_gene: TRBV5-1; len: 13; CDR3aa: CASSPRLEGGYTF; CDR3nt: TGCGCCAGCAGCCCCCGACTGGAAGGCGGCTACACCTTC
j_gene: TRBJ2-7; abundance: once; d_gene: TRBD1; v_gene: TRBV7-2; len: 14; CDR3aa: CASNRDRGPYEQYF; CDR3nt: TGTGCCAGCAATCGGGACAGGGGTCCCTACGAGCAGTACTTC
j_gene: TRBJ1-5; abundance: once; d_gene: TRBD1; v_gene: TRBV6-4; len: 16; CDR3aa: CARRGDRGFWNQPQHF; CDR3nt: TGTGCCCGCCGGGGAGACAGGGGTTTTTGGAATCAGCCCCAGCATTTT
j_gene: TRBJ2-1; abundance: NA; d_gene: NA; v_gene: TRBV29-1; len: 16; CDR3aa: CSVVARRGSSYNEQFF; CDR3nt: TGCAGCGTTGTAGCCCGTCGGGGGAGCTCCTACAATGAGCAGTTCTTC
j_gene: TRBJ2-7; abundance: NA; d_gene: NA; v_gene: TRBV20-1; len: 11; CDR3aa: CSARQTYEQYF; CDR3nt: TGCAGTGCCAGACAGACCTACGAGCAGTACTTC
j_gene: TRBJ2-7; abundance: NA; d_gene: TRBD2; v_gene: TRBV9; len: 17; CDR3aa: CASSVAPVAGGKYEQYF; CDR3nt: TGTGCCAGCAGCGTAGCCCCGGTTGCGGGGGGCAAGTACGAGCAGTACTTC
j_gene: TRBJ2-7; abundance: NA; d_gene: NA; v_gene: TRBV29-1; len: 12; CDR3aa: CSVAAGAYEQYF; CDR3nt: TGCAGCGTCGCGGCAGGGGCCTACGAGCAGTACTTC
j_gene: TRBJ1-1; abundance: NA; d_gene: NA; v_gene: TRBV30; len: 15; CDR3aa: CAWSVGFEGRGEAFF; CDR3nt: TGTGCCTGGAGTGTAGGATTCGAGGGGAGGGGGGAAGCTTTCTTT
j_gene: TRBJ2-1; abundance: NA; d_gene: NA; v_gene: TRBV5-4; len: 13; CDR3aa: CASSLDQNNEQFF; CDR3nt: TGTGCCAGCAGCCTGGACCAGAACAATGAGCAGTTCTTC
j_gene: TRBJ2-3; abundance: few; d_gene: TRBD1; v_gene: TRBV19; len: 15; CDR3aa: CASSQGQGRTDTQYF; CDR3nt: TGTGCCAGTAGTCAGGGACAGGGTAGAACAGATACGCAGTATTTT
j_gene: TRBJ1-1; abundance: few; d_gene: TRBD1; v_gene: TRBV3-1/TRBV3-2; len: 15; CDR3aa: CASSQGSGGWTEAFF; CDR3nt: TGTGCCAGCAGCCAAGGGTCAGGGGGCTGGACTGAAGCTTTCTTT
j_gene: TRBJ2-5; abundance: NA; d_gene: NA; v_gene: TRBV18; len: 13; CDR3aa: CASSRAFQETQYF; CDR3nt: TGTGCCAGCTCACGGGCCTTCCAAGAGACCCAGTACTTC
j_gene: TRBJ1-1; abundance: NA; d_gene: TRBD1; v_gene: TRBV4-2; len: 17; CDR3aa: CASSRPGQGAVGTEAFF; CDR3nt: TGTGCCAGCAGCCGGCCGGGACAGGGGGCGGTTGGCACTGAAGCTTTCTTT
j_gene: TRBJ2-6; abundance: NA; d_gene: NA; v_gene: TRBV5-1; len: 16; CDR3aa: CASSPIPGSGANVLTF; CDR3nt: TGCGCCAGCAGCCCCATCCCAGGCTCTGGGGCCAACGTCCTGACTTTC
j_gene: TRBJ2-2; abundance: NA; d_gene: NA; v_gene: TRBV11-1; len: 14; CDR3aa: CASSVTANTGELFF; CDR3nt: TGTGCCAGCAGCGTGACAGCGAACACCGGGGAGCTGTTTTTT
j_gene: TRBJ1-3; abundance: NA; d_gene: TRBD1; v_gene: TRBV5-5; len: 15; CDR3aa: CASSFDQGAGNTIYF; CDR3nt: TGTGCCAGCAGCTTTGACCAGGGGGCTGGAAACACCATATATTTT
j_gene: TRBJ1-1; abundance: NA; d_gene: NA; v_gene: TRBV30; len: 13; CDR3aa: CAWQGQVNTEAFF; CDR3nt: TGTGCCTGGCAGGGACAAGTGAACACTGAAGCTTTCTTT
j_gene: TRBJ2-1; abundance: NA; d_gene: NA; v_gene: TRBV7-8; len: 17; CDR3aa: CASSIKRQVSDYNEQFF; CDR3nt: TGTGCCAGCAGCATCAAGAGACAGGTTTCCGACTACAATGAGCAGTTCTTC
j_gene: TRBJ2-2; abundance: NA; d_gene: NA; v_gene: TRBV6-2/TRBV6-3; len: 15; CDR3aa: CASSYGGAITGELFF; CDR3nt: TGTGCCAGCAGTTACGGGGGCGCGATAACCGGGGAGCTGTTTTTT
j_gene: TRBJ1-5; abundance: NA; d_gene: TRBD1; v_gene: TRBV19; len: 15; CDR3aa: CASSQLTGLNQPQHF; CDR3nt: TGTGCCAGTAGCCAACTGACAGGGCTAAATCAGCCCCAGCATTTT
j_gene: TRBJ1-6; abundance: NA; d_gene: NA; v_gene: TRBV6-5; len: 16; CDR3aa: CASSYSRGSYNSPLHF; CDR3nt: TGTGCCAGCAGTTACTCCCGGGGCTCCTATAATTCACCCCTCCACTTT
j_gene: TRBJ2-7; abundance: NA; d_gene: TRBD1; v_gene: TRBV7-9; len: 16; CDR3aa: CASSTPPGQGTYEQYF; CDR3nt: TGTGCCAGCAGTACTCCTCCGGGACAGGGTACCTACGAGCAGTACTTC
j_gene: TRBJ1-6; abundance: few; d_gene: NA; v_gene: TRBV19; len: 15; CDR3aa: CASSRGSPNNSPLHF; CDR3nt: TGTGCCAGTAGTAGAGGGTCTCCTAATAATTCACCCCTCCACTTT
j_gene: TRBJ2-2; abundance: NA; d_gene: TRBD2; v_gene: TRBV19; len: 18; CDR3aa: CASRPGLAGGRNTGELFF; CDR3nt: TGTGCCAGTAGACCGGGACTAGCGGGGGGACGTAACACCGGGGAGCTGTTTTTT
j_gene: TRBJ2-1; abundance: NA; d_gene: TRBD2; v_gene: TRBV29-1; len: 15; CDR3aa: CSVEPRYLAGGGQFF; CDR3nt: TGCAGCGTTGAACCCCGTTACCTAGCGGGGGGCGGGCAGTTCTTC
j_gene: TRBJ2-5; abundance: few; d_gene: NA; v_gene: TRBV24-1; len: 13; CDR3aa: CATSDSLRETQYF; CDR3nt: TGTGCCACCAGTGATTCTTTGAGAGAGACCCAGTACTTC
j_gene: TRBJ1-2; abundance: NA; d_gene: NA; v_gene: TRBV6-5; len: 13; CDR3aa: CASFRTGNYGYTF; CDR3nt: TGTGCCAGCTTCCGTACAGGGAACTATGGCTACACCTTC
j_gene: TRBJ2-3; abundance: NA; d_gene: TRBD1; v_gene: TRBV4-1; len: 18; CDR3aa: CASSQVLAGDRGTDTQYF; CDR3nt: TGCGCCAGCAGCCAAGTTTTAGCTGGGGACAGGGGCACAGATACGCAGTATTTT
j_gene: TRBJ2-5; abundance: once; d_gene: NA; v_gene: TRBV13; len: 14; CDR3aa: CASSLVGAGETQYF; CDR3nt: TGTGCCAGCAGCTTAGTGGGGGCCGGAGAGACCCAGTACTTC